The source of this TCR beta chain is a study of post-analysis software for immune sequencing data. J gave up 4 bases and V 11 bases, and 19 bases lay outside the gene matches. This CDR3 has 17 amino acids. Researchers reported that TCR beta cDNA libraries carried unique molecular identifiers. The T cell input of about 0.95 to 11 million gave about 500,000 cDNA molecules. TCRdb reprocessed the PCR reads via MiXCR and lists one record per CDR3 protein. The table shows 600,000 to 700,000 distinct CDR3 sequences, with approximately 60% occurring only once. Notes on this clonotype: The antigen remains unidentified.

Broader study findings: Controls showed significantly higher normalized Chao1 diversity than did multiple sclerosis patients. Strong co-clustering by F measure linked samples that shared a preparation batch. The five TRBV segments detected at higher frequency in patients than in controls included TRBV5-6, TRBV5-1 and TRBV20-1.

Input material: blood. The chain uses TRBV12-3 or TRBV12-4 and TRBJ2-1; 8 bases align to TRBD1. The receptor's source is a girl under 10 years old with multiple sclerosis. CDR3 sequence reads: CAGTIKTGTGLYNEQFF. CDR3 bases: TGTGCCGGCACCATTAAGACCGGGACAGGCCTTTACAATGAGCAGTTCTTC.